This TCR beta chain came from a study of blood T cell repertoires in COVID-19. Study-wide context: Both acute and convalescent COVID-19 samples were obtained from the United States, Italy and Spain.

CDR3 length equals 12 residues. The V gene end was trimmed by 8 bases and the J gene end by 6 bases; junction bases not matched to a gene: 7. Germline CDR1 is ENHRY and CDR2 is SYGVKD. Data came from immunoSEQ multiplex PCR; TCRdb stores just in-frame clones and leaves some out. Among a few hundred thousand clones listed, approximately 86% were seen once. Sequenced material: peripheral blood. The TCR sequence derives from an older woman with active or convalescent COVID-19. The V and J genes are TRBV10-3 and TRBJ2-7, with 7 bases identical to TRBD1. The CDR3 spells CAISDRVSEQYF. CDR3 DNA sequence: TGTGCCATCTCCGACAGGGTGAGCGAGCAGTACTTC.